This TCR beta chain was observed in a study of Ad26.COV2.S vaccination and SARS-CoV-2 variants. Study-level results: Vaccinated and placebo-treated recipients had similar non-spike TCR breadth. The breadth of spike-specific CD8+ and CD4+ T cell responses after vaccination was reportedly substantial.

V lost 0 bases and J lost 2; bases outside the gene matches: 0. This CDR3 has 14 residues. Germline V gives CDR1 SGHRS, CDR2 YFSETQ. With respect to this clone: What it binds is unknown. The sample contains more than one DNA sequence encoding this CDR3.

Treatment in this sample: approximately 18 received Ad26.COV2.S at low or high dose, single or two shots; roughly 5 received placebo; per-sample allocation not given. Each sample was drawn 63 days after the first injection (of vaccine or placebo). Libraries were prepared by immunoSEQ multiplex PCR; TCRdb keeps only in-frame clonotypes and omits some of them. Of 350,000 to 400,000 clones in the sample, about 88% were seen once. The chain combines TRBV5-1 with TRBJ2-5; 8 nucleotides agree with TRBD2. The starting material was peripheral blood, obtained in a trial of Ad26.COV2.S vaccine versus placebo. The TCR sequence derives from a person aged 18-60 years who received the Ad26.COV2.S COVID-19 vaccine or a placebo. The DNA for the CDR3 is TGCGCCAGCAGCTTGGGCGGGGGGCAAGAGACCCAGTACTTC. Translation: CASSLGGGQETQYF.